The 26 T cell receptor beta chains presented below share a single source sample, sequenced in a study of cytomegalovirus exposure and HLA in healthy donors. The PCR was carried out with 60 Vbeta primers and 13 Jbeta primers. Assay: immunoSEQ multiplex PCR; the TCRdb copy retains only in-frame clones and omits some. This table has under 200,000 clones, around 68% appearing once. The sequencing sample was made of PBMCs. The receptor set was obtained from a woman aged 40 to 50 in good health and CMV-seropositive.

The chain is built from TRBV21-1 and TRBJ2-7; TRBD1 is the table's D call, not checked against the DNA. TRBV21-1 is classified as a pseudogene. The CDR3 has 18 amino acids. The CDR3 reads CASSNFYDSQVDSYEQYF. The DNA of the CDR3 is TGTGCCAGCAGCAACTTTTACGACAGCCAAGTCGACTCCTACGAGCAGTACTTC.

This clone appeared a few times. V and J are TRBV5-3 and TRBJ2-7, with TRBD1 as a possible D gene (6 bases). TRBV5-3 is assigned to the ORF class and has an uncertain function. Trimming removed 0 bases from V and 0 bases from J, with 13 bases in between. The CDR3 covers 16 residues. CDR3 protein: CARSLGRGQSSYEQYF. CDR3 coding DNA: TGTGCCAGAAGCTTGGGCAGGGGCCAGAGCTCCTACGAGCAGTACTTC.

The rearrangement joins TRBV5-1 to TRBJ2-3; possibly TRBD2 for D (5 bases). Trimming took off 2 bases at V and 0 bases at J, with 10 bases between the two ends. CDR1 is SGHRS and CDR2 is YFSETQ in the germline V gene. The CDR3 contains 15 residues. The CDR3 loop is CASSLAALSTDTQYF. The CDR3 DNA follows: TGCGCCAGCAGCTTAGCGGCCCTGAGCACAGATACGCAGTATTTT.

The rearrangement joins TRBV5-4 to TRBJ1-5, with no clear D. Germline loops: CDR1 SGHNT, CDR2 YYREEE (reference sequence). This CDR3 is built from 12 residues. Trimming stripped 2 bases from V and 3 bases from J, with 3 bases between. The CDR3 DNA follows: TGTGCCAGCAGCTTCCTCAATCAGCCCCAGCATTTT. This gives the protein CASSFLNQPQHF.

This sequence joins TRBV7-2 and TRBJ2-1, with 8 bases aligning to TRBD2. Germline V CDR1 and CDR2: SGHTA, FQGNSA. With V trimmed by 5 bases and J by 0 bases, 6 bases remained unmatched. There are 16 residues in the CDR3. CDR3 region: CASSAIAGSSYNEQFF. DNA for the CDR3: TGTGCCAGCAGCGCCATAGCGGGAAGCTCCTACAATGAGCAGTTCTTC.

The V gene is TRBV15, the J gene TRBJ2-6; weak D call: TRBD2 (6 bases). The CDR3 is made up of 16 amino acids. Trimming took 1 base from V and 2 from J, leaving 9 bases between them. Per the germline V gene, CDR1 is LNHNV and CDR2 is YYDKDF (reference sequence). CDR3 amino acids: CATSRGTGAGANVLTF. The CDR3 nucleotides read TGTGCCACCAGCAGAGGTACGGGGGCTGGGGCCAACGTCCTGACTTTC.

This clone came up a few times. The rearrangement links TRBV2 to TRBJ1-5; D ambiguous. The CDR3 has 14 residues. Germline CDR1 and CDR2: SNHLY and FYNNEI. V gave up 7 bases and J gave up 1 base, with 11 bases separating them. The CDR3 nucleotides read TGTGCCAGCACTGCGGCAGAAAGCAATCAGCCCCAGCATTTT. As protein: CASTAAESNQPQHF.

This clone appeared many times. The rearrangement joins TRBV6-6 to TRBJ2-1; the D gene is possibly TRBD2 (6 bases). The CDR3 sequence is 12 residues long. CDR1 and CDR2 (germline): MNHNY, SVGAGI (reference sequence). Trimming shortened V by 6 bases and J by 7 bases, and 10 bases separated the two germline ends. CDR3 sequence: CASSPGVNEQFF. CDR3 nucleotides: TGTGCCAGCAGCCCGGGAGTTAATGAGCAGTTCTTC.

The table lists this clone with a few counts. V is TRBV28 and J is TRBJ2-1, with D maybe TRBD1 (5 bases). In germline, CDR1 is MDHEN, CDR2 SYDVKM. Deletions cut 7 bases from V and 7 bases from J, with 26 bases between. The CDR3 spans 17 residues. CDR3 in amino acids: CASIPSSGAAFENEQFF. CDR3 sequence (DNA): TGTGCCAGCATCCCCTCATCTGGGGCAGCCTTTGAGAATGAGCAGTTCTTC.

This clone was seen a handful of times. J is TRBJ2-2 and V is TRBV27; 8 nucleotides match TRBD2. The CDR3 runs 17 residues. J was trimmed by 4 bases and V by 5 bases; bases with no gene match: 12. Germline CDR1 and CDR2: MNHEY and SMNVEV (reference sequence). CDR3: CASSLRASGLGTGELFF. In DNA, the CDR3 is TGTGCCAGCAGTCTCCGGGCTAGCGGGTTGGGCACCGGGGAGCTGTTTTTT.

The chain recombines TRBV7-2 with TRBJ2-1; D possibly corresponds to TRBD1 (6 bases). The V end was cut by 1 base, the J end by 5 bases, with 12 bases between. This CDR3 region has 15 residues. The germline V gene has CDR1 SGHTA and CDR2 FQGNSA. CDR3 nucleotides: TGTGCCAGCAGCTTAGGCGCACAGGGCAACAATGAGCAGTTCTTC. Its protein is CASSLGAQGNNEQFF.

The genes are TRBV11-3 and TRBJ2-3, with 9 positions matching TRBD1. Trimming took 4 bases from V and 6 from J; bases not matched to a gene: 2. The CDR3 has 13 amino acids. Germline CDR1 is SGHNT and CDR2 is YENEEA. The chain's CDR3 is CASSSGQGDTQYF. CDR3 sequence (DNA): TGTGCCAGCAGCTCGGGACAGGGTGATACGCAGTATTTT.

This clone was detected only a few times. The gene calls are TRBV4-3 and TRBJ2-1; D might be TRBD2 (6 bases). The ends were cut back, 5 bases at V and 2 bases at J, with 13 bases in the middle. The CDR3 covers 15 residues. Germline V CDR1 and CDR2: LGHNA, YSLEER. CDR3 nucleotide sequence: TGCGCCAGCAGCAAATCTGCGGGAACCTACAATGAGCAGTTCTTC. It codes for CASSKSAGTYNEQFF.

The rearrangement uses TRBV5-4 and TRBJ2-4; the match to TRBD2 covers 9 bases. CDR1 and CDR2 (germline): SGHNT, YYREEE (reference sequence). The CDR3 covers 15 residues. The V segment lost 0 bases and the J segment 9 bases; nucleotides outside the gene matches: 7. Here the CDR3 DNA reads TGTGCCAGCAGCTTGGCGCGGGCTAGCGGGGCCATTCAGTACTTC. Residues: CASSLARASGAIQYF.

Notes on this clone: At one end, the junction sequence differs from germline, possibly due to a read error. V gene TRBV4-1 combines with J gene TRBJ1-5; D is possibly TRBD1 (6 bases). The germline V gene encodes CDR1 MGHRA and CDR2 YSYEKL. The CDR3 is 18 amino acids. The CDR3 DNA follows: TGCGCCAGCAGCCAAAGAGGGGTTCACAGGGAATTGGAGCCGCCCCAGAATTTT. It specifies CASSQRGVHRELEPPQNF.

This clone showed up just once. The chain combines TRBV6-4 with TRBJ2-1; 7 bases fit TRBD2. Germline V gene sequence: CDR1 MRHNA, CDR2 SNTAGT. The CDR3 is 17 amino acids. Germline trimming cut 2 bases from V and 1 base from J; bases unmatched to any gene: 8. The CDR3 nucleotides are TGTGCCAGCAGTGACCGGCCTAGCGGTTTGTCCTACAATGAGCAGTTCTTC. It specifies CASSDRPSGLSYNEQFF.

This chain connects TRBV29-1 to TRBJ2-3; D remains ambiguous. Per germline, CDR1 SQVTM and CDR2 ANQGSEA. The V end was cut by 4 bases, the J end by 2 bases, with 10 bases between. The CDR3 sequence is 13 residues long. As DNA, the CDR3 is TGCAGCGTTGGGCCACAAGACACAGATACGCAGTATTTT. It specifies CSVGPQDTDTQYF.

The V and J genes are TRBV6-1 and TRBJ2-4; 9 bases are a match to TRBD1. Germline CDR1 MNHNS, CDR2 SASEGT. Trimming removed 8 bases from V and 3 bases from J; junction bases left unmatched: 8. The CDR3 has 15 amino acids. Written as DNA, the CDR3 is TGTGCCAGCCACCTGGGACAGGGTGACAAAAACATTCAGTACTTC. This codes for CASHLGQGDKNIQYF.

The chain is built from TRBV9 and TRBJ1-6; weak D call: TRBD1 (5 bases). The CDR3 sequence is 16 residues long. Per the germline V gene, CDR1 is SGDLS and CDR2 is YYNGEE. Between the trimmed V and J ends, which lost 0 bases and 8 bases, there was a span of 15 bases. The CDR3 loop reads CASSVAGASLDSPLHF. The CDR3 DNA is TGTGCCAGCAGCGTAGCTGGGGCCTCTTTGGATTCACCCCTCCACTTT.

The V gene is TRBV4-3, the J gene TRBJ2-5; 11 bases line up with TRBD2. CDR1 and CDR2 from the germline V gene are LGHNA and YSLEER. Trimming at V came to 4 bases and at J to 2 bases, leaving 9 bases not matched to a gene. The CDR3 length is 17 residues. The CDR3 DNA reads as TGCGCCAGCAGCCGAAAACCGACTAGCGGGAAACAAGAGACCCAGTACTTC. This translates into CASSRKPTSGKQETQYF.

The CDR3 DNA sequence: TGTGCCAGCTGGACAGCCCATGGCTACACCTTC. The encoded protein is CASWTAHGYTF. This rearrangement joins TRBV6-6 to TRBJ1-2; tentative D call: TRBD1 (6 bases). CDR1 is MNHNY, CDR2 SVGAGI, per germline (reference sequence). The CDR3 contains 11 residues. V was trimmed by 8 bases and J by 6 bases, leaving 10 bases between them.

The chain links TRBV2 to TRBJ2-1; TRBD2 might be the D (6 bases). The germline V gene encodes CDR1 SNHLY and CDR2 FYNNEI. V dropped 8 bases and J dropped 3 bases, with 17 bases sitting between them. The CDR3 runs 15 residues. The CDR3 bases are TGTGCCAGCCACCTTTCGGGGGTCCTCTACAATGAGCAGTTCTTC. It specifies CASHLSGVLYNEQFF.

CDR3 sequence (DNA): TGTGCCAGCAGCTTGGCCGGACAGGGCCATTCACCCCTCCACTTT. Encoded protein: CASSLAGQGHSPLHF. The chain carries TRBV5-4 and TRBJ1-6; 8 bases align to TRBD1. Per the germline V gene, CDR1 is SGHNT and CDR2 is YYREEE (reference sequence). This CDR3 region has 15 residues. J was trimmed by 8 bases and V by 0 bases; bases with no gene match: 4.

This clone has a handful of counts. The V and J genes are TRBV7-2 and TRBJ2-7; TRBD2 matches at 7 bases. CDR1 is SGHTA, CDR2 FQGNSA, per germline. CDR3 length equals 16 residues. V lost 2 bases, J lost 2 bases, and 9 bases stayed unmatched. This CDR3 reads CASSLYGRASAYEQYF. CDR3 sequence (DNA): TGTGCCAGCAGCTTATATGGGAGGGCTTCAGCCTACGAGCAGTACTTC.

The gene calls are TRBV7-2 and TRBJ1-2; 11 bases align to TRBD1. The germline V gene encodes CDR1 SGHTA and CDR2 FQGNSA. V lost 7 bases to trimming and J lost 6 bases; unmatched junction nucleotides: 7. The CDR3 has 14 residues. The CDR3 loop reads CASTRTGGRDGYTF. The CDR3 DNA reads as TGTGCCAGCACAAGGACAGGGGGCCGCGATGGCTACACCTTC.

This clone has just a few counts. Written as DNA, the CDR3 is TGTGCCAGCAGTTTAGAGGGAGGGGGAGATACGCAGTATTTT. Translated, it gives CASSLEGGGDTQYF. V gene TRBV28 combines with J gene TRBJ2-3, with D tentatively TRBD2 (7 bases). The V end lost 2 bases, the J end lost 5 bases, and 11 bases lay between the germline ends. CDR3 length: 14 residues. Germline assignment: CDR1 MDHEN and CDR2 SYDVKM.